This entry lists 32 T cell receptor beta chains sequenced from one sample in a study of response to subunit inactivated influenza vaccine. TCRdb recomputed calls from the RT-PCR reads with MiXCR, one row per CDR3 protein. The sample lists over 150,000 distinct CDR3 sequences, 14% occurring once. Sequencing used CD8+ T cells sorted from PBMCs, obtained roughly 5 days after vaccination. Receptors were obtained from a man aged 50 or older who received an inactivated influenza vaccine.

This clonotype was counted a few times. The J gene is TRBJ2-1, the V gene TRBV9; D call uncertain. The germline V and J ends were trimmed by 7 bases and 5 bases, with 19 bases remaining between them. Germline CDR1 reads SGDLS; CDR2 reads YYNGEE. The CDR3 is 15 amino acids. DNA of the CDR3: TGTGCCAGCCCCCCCACTGGCGTCTCGAACAATGAGCAGTTCTTC. It translates to CASPPTGVSNNEQFF. The variable domain in full, completed from reference TRBV9 and TRBJ2-1, reads DSGVTQTPKHLITATGQRVTLRCSPRSGDLSVYWYQQSLDQGLQFLIQYYNGEERAKGNILERFSAQQFPDLHSELNLSSLELGDSALYFCASPPTGVSNNEQFFGPGTRLTVL.

This clonotype appeared a few times. The chain has TRBV20-1 and TRBJ2-7; no reliable D call. The CDR3 length is 11 residues. Trimming shortened V by 6 bases and J by 7 bases, and 13 bases separated the two germline ends. Germline CDR1 and CDR2: DFQATT and SNEGSKA (reference sequence). This CDR3 is CSANPIVEQYF. As DNA, the CDR3 is TGCAGTGCCAACCCCATAGTGGAGCAGTACTTC.

In this sample, this clonotype turned up a few times. V and J are TRBV30 and TRBJ1-1, with D unresolved. Trimming pared 2 bases from V and 4 bases from J, leaving 11 bases between. Germline lookup yields CDR1 GTSNPN and CDR2 SVGIG (reference sequence). This CDR3 has 13 residues. The DNA for the CDR3 is TGTGCCTGGAGTACCTACTCGGGCACTGAAGCTTTCTTT. This translates into CAWSTYSGTEAFF.

This clonotype has at least ten counts. The chain combines TRBV11-2 with TRBJ2-7; TRBD1 agrees at 7 bases. Germline CDR1 is SGHAT and CDR2 is FQNNGV. The CDR3 is 13 residues long. The J segment lost 3 bases and the V segment lost 3 bases, leaving 2 bases of the junction unmatched. CDR3 residues: CASSFGTDYEQYF. The CDR3 DNA sequence: TGTGCCAGCAGCTTCGGGACAGACTACGAGCAGTACTTC.

This chain connects TRBV20-1 to TRBJ2-1, with a tentative D call TRBD2 (6 bases). From germline, CDR1 is DFQATT and CDR2 SNEGSKA (reference sequence). CDR3 length: 15 residues. Trimming took off 0 bases at V and 6 bases at J, with 15 bases between the two ends. The CDR3 loop is CSARDLAKAGNEQFF. The CDR3 DNA is TGCAGTGCTAGAGACCTAGCGAAGGCAGGCAATGAGCAGTTCTTC.

As DNA, the CDR3 is TGCGCCAGCAGATCTAGCGGGGGGGATGAGCAGTTCTTC. Translation: CASRSSGGDEQFF. The chain uses TRBV5-1 and TRBJ2-1; 12 nucleotides line up with TRBD2. This CDR3 has 13 residues. J gave up 8 bases and V 5 bases, and 2 bases lay outside the gene matches. The germline V gene encodes CDR1 SGHRS and CDR2 YFSETQ.

The CDR3, as DNA: TGCAGTGCTAGAAGGTTCTCCTACGAGCAGTACTTC. This codes for CSARRFSYEQYF. The genes are TRBV20-1 and TRBJ2-7; no clear D gene. Trimming removed 2 bases from V and 0 bases from J, with 5 bases in between. CDR1 and CDR2 from the germline V gene are DFQATT and SNEGSKA (reference sequence). This CDR3 spans 12 amino acids.

This clonotype occurred many times. In DNA form, the CDR3 reads TGTGCCAGCAGTTCCACGAGCTCCTACAATGAGCAGTTCTTC. Translating it yields CASSSTSSYNEQFF. The chain is built from TRBV12-3 or TRBV12-4 and TRBJ2-1; no definite D call. There are 14 residues in the CDR3. Trimming removed 4 bases from V and 0 bases from J, with 7 bases in between.

This clonotype was seen only a few times. The V gene is TRBV4-2, the J gene TRBJ2-1, with 8 bases lining up with TRBD2. The CDR3 runs 14 residues. CDR1 and CDR2 from the germline V gene are LGHNA and YNFKEQ. Unmatched junction bases numbered 5, after V lost 8 bases and J lost 2 bases. CDR3 region: CASGYSGTYNEQFF. For the CDR3, the DNA is TGTGCCAGCGGATATAGCGGGACCTACAATGAGCAGTTCTTC.

The V gene is TRBV9, the J gene TRBJ2-4; a weak D match, TRBD2 (5 bases). CDR3 size: 14 residues. V was cut by 2 bases and J by 1 base, with 7 bases left in between. CDR1 SGDLS and CDR2 YYNGEE come from the germline V gene. CDR3 sequence reads: CASSVTGAKNIQYF. The DNA for the CDR3 is TGTGCCAGCAGCGTTACGGGGGCCAAAAACATTCAGTACTTC.

There are a few counts of this clonotype. J is TRBJ2-5 and V is TRBV5-6; D unresolved. Between the trimmed V and J ends, which lost 4 bases and 0 bases, there was a span of 10 bases. There are 14 residues in the CDR3. Germline assignment: CDR1 SGHDT and CDR2 YYEEEE. The CDR3 spells CASSHWAYQETQYF. Written as DNA, the CDR3 is TGTGCCAGCAGCCACTGGGCCTACCAAGAGACCCAGTACTTC.

This sequence joins TRBV2 and TRBJ2-2, with D hard to call. Between the trimmed V and J ends, which lost 3 bases and 3 bases, there was a span of 17 bases. CDR3 size: 17 residues. Looked up from germline, CDR1 is SNHLY and CDR2 is FYNNEI. This chain's CDR3 is CASSDPVLGFHTGELFF. CDR3 nucleotides: TGTGCCAGCAGTGACCCAGTGCTAGGCTTTCACACCGGGGAGCTGTTTTTT.

A few counts support this clonotype. The chain has TRBV3-1 and TRBJ2-3; D might be TRBD2 (6 bases). V was pared by 1 base and J by 4 bases, with 15 bases between. The CDR3 loop spans 16 amino acids. The germline gives CDR1 LGHDT, CDR2 YNNKEL (reference sequence). The DNA of the CDR3 is TGTGCCAGCAGCCAAGTGGAGGGAGCCGGGGCAGATACGCAGTATTTT. Encoded protein: CASSQVEGAGADTQYF.

This rearrangement joins TRBV4-2 to TRBJ2-7, with D tentatively TRBD1 or TRBD2 (5 bases each). Germline assignment: CDR1 LGHNA and CDR2 YNFKEQ. The CDR3 length is 14 residues. V shed 3 bases and J shed 3 bases, with 12 bases lying between them. The CDR3 sequence: CASSQGDGDYEQYF. The CDR3 DNA sequence: TGTGCCAGCAGCCAGGGGGACGGCGACTACGAGCAGTACTTC.

J is TRBJ2-5 and V is TRBV6-5; D unresolved. The ends were cut back, 1 base at V and 4 bases at J, with 25 bases in the middle. The CDR3 extends over 19 amino acids. Germline CDR1 reads MNHEY; CDR2 reads SVGAGI. CDR3 nucleotide sequence: TGTGCCAGCAGTTACTATCGACAATTATCCCCTAAACGAGGAGAGACCCAGTACTTC. Amino acids: CASSYYRQLSPKRGETQYF.

The chain has TRBV6-5 and TRBJ1-2; the D is unclear. Trimming cost V 0 bases and J 2 bases, with 10 bases left between them. This CDR3 has 15 amino acids. Germline lookup yields CDR1 MNHEY and CDR2 SVGAGI. CDR3 loop: CASSYSGRLNYGYTF. CDR3 in DNA: TGTGCCAGCAGTTACTCTGGCAGGCTGAACTATGGCTACACCTTC.

This clonotype was observed a few times. This chain connects TRBV10-3 to TRBJ2-2, with 12 positions matching TRBD2. Germline values: CDR1 ENHRY, CDR2 SYGVKD. J lost 7 bases, V lost 4 bases, and 10 bases had no gene match. This CDR3 is 17 amino acids long. The CDR3 loop is CAISGLAGATEGGELFF. CDR3 DNA sequence: TGTGCCATCAGTGGACTAGCGGGGGCGACGGAGGGCGGGGAGCTGTTTTTT.

This clonotype came up a few times. The V gene is TRBV4-2, the J gene TRBJ2-3, with D possibly being TRBD2 (7 bases). The CDR3 consists of 17 residues. Germline-derived CDR1 and CDR2 are LGHNA and YNFKEQ. Trimming took off 0 bases at V and 2 bases at J, with 15 bases between the two ends. The CDR3 sequence is CASSQDSGGGPTDTQYF. CDR3 DNA: TGTGCCAGCAGCCAAGATAGTGGGGGGGGCCCCACAGATACGCAGTATTTT.

This clonotype occurred a few times. The CDR3 coding sequence is TGTGCCACCAGCCCTAGGAAGGGCCGGGATACGCAGTATTTT. Its translation: CATSPRKGRDTQYF. The gene calls are TRBV15 and TRBJ2-3; D not certain. Germline assignment: CDR1 LNHNV and CDR2 YYDKDF (reference sequence). The CDR3 is 14 amino acids. V dropped 5 bases and J dropped 6 bases, with 15 bases sitting between them.

This clonotype showed up many times. CDR3 in DNA: TGTGCCACCAGCAGAGTGGGCAACGGGGTACGGGCTTTCTTT. The encoded protein is CATSRVGNGVRAFF. This chain connects TRBV15 to TRBJ1-1, with D unresolved. CDR1 and CDR2 (germline): LNHNV, YYDKDF (reference sequence). Deletions cut 1 base from V and 11 bases from J, with 17 bases between. CDR3 length equals 14 residues.

This clonotype was observed a few times. The rearrangement uses TRBV5-1 and TRBJ2-1; 10 bases agree with TRBD2. Germline assignment: CDR1 SGHRS and CDR2 YFSETQ. The junction had 9 bases not matched to a gene; V was cut back by 4 bases and J by 8 bases. This CDR3 spans 15 amino acids. This CDR3 is CASSGSGSGRYEQFF. In nucleotides, the CDR3 is TGCGCCAGCAGCGGGAGCGGTAGCGGGAGGTATGAGCAGTTCTTC.

The V gene is TRBV19, the J gene TRBJ1-5; no firm D call. Germline-derived CDR1 and CDR2 are LNHDA and SQIVND (reference sequence). Trimming took off 1 base at V and 6 bases at J, with 7 bases between the two ends. The CDR3 contains 13 residues. The CDR3 here is CASSIVSPQPQHF. Written as DNA, the CDR3 is TGTGCCAGTAGTATAGTGTCTCCTCAGCCCCAGCATTTT.

The chain recombines TRBV4-3 with TRBJ2-5; D gene ambiguous. Between the trimmed V and J ends, which lost 2 bases and 4 bases, there was a span of 5 bases. Germline values: CDR1 LGHNA, CDR2 YSLEER. This CDR3 region has 12 residues. The CDR3, as DNA: TGCGCCAGCAGCCAACCCGGAGAGACCCAGTACTTC. Translated: CASSQPGETQYF.

Only a few counts were recorded for this clonotype. J is TRBJ2-1 and V is TRBV3-1; TRBD1 matches 7 bases. Trimming removed 5 bases from V and 7 bases from J; junction bases left unmatched: 8. The CDR3 runs 14 residues. Germline CDR1 is LGHDT and CDR2 is YNNKEL (reference sequence). The CDR3 DNA follows: TGTGCCAGCAGCTACGACAGGGAACTTAATGAGCAGTTCTTC. It yields the protein CASSYDRELNEQFF.

This clonotype was recorded at least ten times. The J gene is TRBJ2-1, the V gene TRBV11-1; the D gene is possibly TRBD2 (6 bases). The V gene lost 4 bases and the J gene lost 0 bases, with 22 bases spanning the gap. In germline, CDR1 is SGHAT, CDR2 FQDESV (reference sequence). The CDR3 sequence is 19 residues long. The DNA for the CDR3 is TGTGCCAGCAGCTCTAACAATCCGGGGGATGGGAACTCCTACAATGAGCAGTTCTTC. It translates to CASSSNNPGDGNSYNEQFF.

This clonotype was detected a few times. J is TRBJ2-7 and V is TRBV20-1; D not certain. V gave up 0 bases and J gave up 4 bases, with 10 bases separating them. The CDR3 is made up of 13 amino acids. Germline loops: CDR1 DFQATT, CDR2 SNEGSKA (reference sequence). In nucleotides, the CDR3 is TGCAGTGCTAGAGATTGGATGGGGTACGAGCAGTACTTC. Protein product: CSARDWMGYEQYF.

This clonotype was recorded a few times. The chain uses TRBV3-1 and TRBJ2-3; D unresolved. The germline gives CDR1 LGHDT, CDR2 YNNKEL (reference sequence). This CDR3 is 14 amino acids long. Trimming shortened V by 0 bases and J by 4 bases, and 8 bases separated the two germline ends. CDR3 bases: TGTGCCAGCAGCCAAGAGCCCAGTGCAGATACGCAGTATTTT. Residues: CASSQEPSADTQYF.

CDR3 DNA sequence: TGTGCCAGCAGTGCCAGACTAGCGGGCCTCACAGATACGCAGTATTTT. This gives the protein CASSARLAGLTDTQYF. The V gene is TRBV28, the J gene TRBJ2-3; 10 bases map to TRBD2. This CDR3 has 16 amino acids. V gave up 5 bases and J gave up 2 bases; unmatched junction bases: 7. CDR1 is MDHEN and CDR2 is SYDVKM in the germline V gene.

V is TRBV15 and J is TRBJ2-7, with a weak D call TRBD1 (5 bases). V dropped 5 bases and J dropped 0 bases, with 8 bases sitting between them. The CDR3 has 13 residues. Germline V gives CDR1 LNHNV, CDR2 YYDKDF (reference sequence). Written as DNA, the CDR3 is TGTGCCACCAGCCAGACAGCCTCCTACGAGCAGTACTTC. The encoded protein is CATSQTASYEQYF.

The sample holds a few counts of this clonotype. The chain is built from TRBV4-2 and TRBJ2-7; 12 bases line up with TRBD1. Germline CDR1 and CDR2: LGHNA and YNFKEQ. V lost 3 bases to trimming and J lost 4 bases; unmatched junction nucleotides: 4. This CDR3 is 15 amino acids long. The CDR3 DNA sequence: TGTGCCAGCAGCCAGGGACAGGGGGCTTATTACGAGCAGTACTTC. Protein product: CASSQGQGAYYEQYF.

This clonotype was observed a few times. The V gene is TRBV11-1, the J gene TRBJ2-7; D is tentatively TRBD1 or TRBD2 (5 bases each). V lost 3 bases and J 3 bases, leaving 15 bases between the germline ends. Germline lookup yields CDR1 SGHAT and CDR2 FQDESV (reference sequence). This CDR3 is built from 15 residues. CDR3 DNA sequence: TGTGCCAGCAGCTTCGTTATGGGACCGGTCTACGAGCAGTACTTC. Its translation: CASSFVMGPVYEQYF.

As to this clonotype: A read error may be the cause here, since a much bigger clone is one base away. The V gene is TRBV11-2, the J gene TRBJ2-1; D possibly corresponds to TRBD1 (5 bases). This CDR3 contains 12 residues. CDR1 and CDR2 (germline): SGHAT, FQNNGV. Trimming took off 0 bases at V and 15 bases at J, with 12 bases between the two ends. This CDR3 reads CASSLDSVQGFF. CDR3 coding DNA: TGTGCCAGCAGCTTAGATAGTGTGCAGGGGTTCTTC.